This T cell receptor beta chain was recorded in a study of blood T cells in healthy people across ages. The CDR3 totals 15 residues. V was clipped by 0 bases and J by 6 bases; unmatched bases: 5. The germline V gene has CDR1 LGHNA and CDR2 YNFKEQ. Primers used in a second PCR of about 7 to 12 cycles were a sample-barcoded 5' primer and a J-beta primer mix. One entry per CDR3 protein, called by TCRdb with MiXCR from the 5' RACE reads. Of hundreds of thousands of distinct CDR3 sequences listed, approximately 49% are singletons. The chain links TRBV4-2 to TRBJ2-1, with TRBD2 identical over 7 bases. The sequenced sample consisted of blood. This clonotype was sampled from a man aged 30 to 45 in good health. CDR3 protein: CASSQDGGIGNEQFF. For the CDR3, the DNA is TGTGCCAGCAGCCAAGACGGGGGGATCGGCAATGAGCAGTTCTTC.